This T cell receptor beta chain was captured by sequencing in a study of T cell clonality in common variable immunodeficiency. General study points: In common variable immunodeficiency, TCR beta chains reportedly carried fewer deletions and N-nucleotide insertions.

Libraries were prepared by immunoSEQ multiplex PCR; TCRdb keeps only in-frame clonotypes and omits some of them. Altogether about 28,000 clones were found in the sample, and no singletons occur. Only a few counts were recorded for this clone. Its specificity is not known. The DNA is left out, because the CDR3 cannot be placed on it with certainty; the CDR3 is given as TCRdb lists it. CDR1 is SGHAT and CDR2 is FQNNGV in the germline V gene. The CDR3 has 15 residues if both end residues are counted. The TCR sequence derives from a human donor with common variable immunodeficiency. What was sequenced was peripheral blood mononuclear cells. The gene calls are TRBV11-2 and TRBJ2-2; no check of the table's D call, TRBD1, against the DNA was made. The CDR3 loop is CASSLGGQYVGELFF.